Described below is a single TCR beta chain sequence and its context. Repertoires were generated with immunoSEQ multiplex PCR, while TCRdb's copy carries only in-frame clones and drops some. The table records about 2.3 million clones, about 90% of them present only once. The data were obtained in a study of shared clonotypes between healthy human individuals. V lost 4 bases to trimming and J lost 0 bases, with 10 bases between them. This CDR3 is 15 amino acids long. Germline assignment: CDR1 MNHEY and CDR2 SMNVEV (reference sequence). Sequenced sample: naive CD4+ T cells from PBMCs. Regarding subset: CD45RA+ positively selected. This TCR was sampled from a man aged 18 to 30 in good health. Some clones in this sample may be carry-over from other donors' samples. The rearrangement joins TRBV27 to TRBJ2-1; D call uncertain. For the CDR3, the DNA is TGTGCCAGCAGTTCCCTTTATGGCTCCTACAATGAGCAGTTCTTC. This translates into CASSSLYGSYNEQFF.